These T cell receptor beta chains were read from a single sample in a study of shared clonotypes between healthy human individuals. Clones were read by immunoSEQ multiplex PCR, and TCRdb kept only the in-frame ones, dropping some. The sample holds about 2,100,000 clones, about 92% seen once. Sequences were obtained from naive CD8+ T cells from PBMCs. These receptors came from a man aged 18 to 35 in good health. Some clones in this sample may be carry-over from other donors' samples. Both conserved end residues are trimmed from each CDR3. Size is stated for part of the rows, as once, few or many counts, or as a class when the clone is expanded.

clone_size	j_call	v_call	cdr3_aa
-	TRBJ1-2	TRBV2	ASVGPGGYT
-	TRBJ1-5	TRBV28	ASTFTALNQPQH
-	TRBJ2-2	TRBV5-1	ASSFRGAKNTGELF
-	TRBJ2-5	TRBV29-1	SVEGSSGRWETQY
-	TRBJ2-1	TRBV9	ASSVFGLAGGNEQF
once	TRBJ2-7	TRBV27	ASSPRTSGRVSYEQY
-	TRBJ2-3	TRBV9	ASSSNMWEASTDTQY
-	TRBJ2-7	TRBV4-1	ASSQLLSGGVIYEQY
-	TRBJ1-1	TRBV27	ASSRKGGGVGTEAF
-	TRBJ1-5	TRBV6-5	ASSYHRDFQPQH
-	TRBJ2-2	TRBV28	ASRRQLAGEITGELF
-	-	TRBV10-3	AISESAGSYEQY
-	TRBJ2-1	TRBV6-6	ASSYNPPQSNEQF
once	TRBJ1-1	TRBV7-9	ASSNPTDMNTEAF